Listed below are T cell receptor beta chains from one sample, sequenced in a study of cytomegalovirus exposure and HLA in healthy donors. Measured with immunoSEQ multiplex PCR; TCRdb has only the in-frame clones, and not every one. The data contain 120,000 or so clones, around 80% of them singletons. The sample comprised PBMCs. These TCRs come from a man aged 25-45 years in good health and CMV-seronegative. The CDR3 runs from the conserved cysteine through the conserved F or W. The order of the fields is CDR3 DNA, CDR3 protein, V gene, J gene, clone size, D gene. The D gene is left open where the match is weak. Not every row has a clone size; where given, it reads once, few, many or a size class.

cdr3_nt: TGCGCCAGCAGCTTCATAACTACGCAAGAGACCCAGTACTTC
cdr3_aa: CASSFITTQETQYF
v_call: TRBV5-1
j_call: TRBJ2-5
clone_size: -
d_call: -

cdr3_nt: TGTGCCAGCAGCTTAGACCACTACACAGATACGCAGTATTTT
cdr3_aa: CASSLDHYTDTQYF
v_call: TRBV11-3
j_call: TRBJ2-3
clone_size: -
d_call: -

cdr3_nt: TGTGCCAGCAGCGCCAGACAGGCTAGCACAGATACGCAGTATTTT
cdr3_aa: CASSARQASTDTQYF
v_call: TRBV13
j_call: TRBJ2-3
clone_size: -
d_call: -

cdr3_nt: TGTGCCAGCAGTTTATCGATAGGACAGGGCAATCAGCCCCAGCATTTT
cdr3_aa: CASSLSIGQGNQPQHF
v_call: TRBV27
j_call: TRBJ1-5
clone_size: -
d_call: TRBD1

cdr3_nt: TGCGCCAGCAGCCCACTAACCTCAAGCTACGAGCAGTACTTC
cdr3_aa: CASSPLTSSYEQYF
v_call: TRBV5-1
j_call: TRBJ2-7
clone_size: -
d_call: -

cdr3_nt: TGTGCCAGCAGCGTAGCCCCCGGGGCTTACCGGGAGAGCGGGGAGCTGTTTTTT
cdr3_aa: CASSVAPGAYRESGELFF
v_call: TRBV9
j_call: TRBJ2-2
clone_size: -
d_call: -

cdr3_nt: TGTGCCAGCAGCTCTCCGGGACTAGCGGGAAATGAGCAGTTCTTC
cdr3_aa: CASSSPGLAGNEQFF
v_call: TRBV5-4
j_call: TRBJ2-1
clone_size: -
d_call: TRBD2

cdr3_nt: TGCGCCAGCAGCTTACAGGGACAGGGGGTCTCCTACGAGCAGTACTTC
cdr3_aa: CASSLQGQGVSYEQYF
v_call: TRBV5-1
j_call: TRBJ2-7
clone_size: -
d_call: TRBD1

cdr3_nt: TGTGCCAGCAGCCCTACGAGCGTGGAGACCCAGTACTTC
cdr3_aa: CASSPTSVETQYF
v_call: TRBV7-3
j_call: TRBJ2-5
clone_size: -
d_call: -

cdr3_nt: TGTGCCAGCTCCTTAGAGAGGGAGAACACCGGGGAGCTGTTTTTT
cdr3_aa: CASSLERENTGELFF
v_call: TRBV6-6
j_call: TRBJ2-2
clone_size: -
d_call: -

cdr3_nt: TGTGCCAGCAGCCGGGGACAGGGCCCTACAAAGGCCTATGGCTACACCTTC
cdr3_aa: CASSRGQGPTKAYGYTF
v_call: TRBV28
j_call: TRBJ1-2
clone_size: -
d_call: TRBD1

cdr3_nt: TGTGCCAGCAGTGAGGAAGGCGGGGGACGGGCTGAAGCTTTCTTT
cdr3_aa: CASSEEGGGRAEAFF
v_call: TRBV2
j_call: TRBJ1-1
clone_size: -
d_call: -

cdr3_nt: TGCGCCAGCAGTCAAGAGTTACAAATACCCCTCCACTTT
cdr3_aa: CASSQELQIPLHF
v_call: TRBV4-1
j_call: TRBJ1-6
clone_size: -
d_call: -

cdr3_nt: TGTGCCAGTAGTCCAGGCCCGGGAAACACTGAAGCTTTCTTT
cdr3_aa: CASSPGPGNTEAFF
v_call: TRBV19
j_call: TRBJ1-1
clone_size: -
d_call: -

cdr3_nt: TGTGCCAGCTCACCACTAACAGGGGGGGACAATGAGCAGTTCTTC
cdr3_aa: CASSPLTGGDNEQFF
v_call: TRBV18
j_call: TRBJ2-1
clone_size: -
d_call: -

cdr3_nt: TGTGCCAGCAGCCCCGGGACAGGGTTCTATGGCTACACCTTC
cdr3_aa: CASSPGTGFYGYTF
v_call: TRBV6-5
j_call: TRBJ1-2
clone_size: -
d_call: TRBD1

cdr3_nt: TGTGCCAGCGCCCGGGACACCACCTACGAGCAGTACTTC
cdr3_aa: CASARDTTYEQYF
v_call: TRBV2
j_call: TRBJ2-7
clone_size: -
d_call: -

cdr3_nt: TGTGCCAGCCATTGGCTGTTGTCTCAGCCCCAGCATTTT
cdr3_aa: CASHWLLSQPQHF
v_call: TRBV2
j_call: TRBJ1-5
clone_size: -
d_call: -

cdr3_nt: TGTGCCAGCAGCTTGACCCCCGGGACAGGGGACCAAGAGACCCAGTACTTC
cdr3_aa: CASSLTPGTGDQETQYF
v_call: TRBV7-9
j_call: TRBJ2-5
clone_size: -
d_call: TRBD1

cdr3_nt: TGCGCCAGCAGCCGGGGGGACGGTGAAGCTTTCTTT
cdr3_aa: CASSRGDGEAFF
v_call: TRBV5-1
j_call: TRBJ1-1
clone_size: few
d_call: -

cdr3_nt: TGTGCCAGCAGTCTCGCCCGACTAGCGGGAGCGTGGGATGAGCAGTTCTTC
cdr3_aa: CASSLARLAGAWDEQFF
v_call: TRBV27
j_call: TRBJ2-1
clone_size: -
d_call: TRBD2

cdr3_nt: TGTGCCAGCAGCTGGGGCACTGGGGATTCACCCCTCCACTTT
cdr3_aa: CASSWGTGDSPLHF
v_call: TRBV5-6
j_call: TRBJ1-6
clone_size: -
d_call: -

cdr3_nt: TGTGCCAGCAGCCCCGACAGATATAGCAATCAGCCCCAGCATTTT
cdr3_aa: CASSPDRYSNQPQHF
v_call: TRBV11-2
j_call: TRBJ1-5
clone_size: -
d_call: -

cdr3_nt: TGTGCCATCCAGGGGGCAGTCGAGCAGTACTTC
cdr3_aa: CAIQGAVEQYF
v_call: TRBV10-3
j_call: TRBJ2-7
clone_size: -
d_call: TRBD1

cdr3_nt: TGTGCCAGCAGAGGGACAGGGCGAGCAGAGGGGGCCAAGAAGGAAGCTTTCTTT
cdr3_aa: CASRGTGRAEGAKKEAFF
v_call: TRBV21-1
j_call: TRBJ1-1
clone_size: -
d_call: -

cdr3_nt: TGTGCCAGCAGTTTTAGACAGCCGAACACTGAAGCTTTCTTT
cdr3_aa: CASSFRQPNTEAFF
v_call: TRBV6-5
j_call: TRBJ1-1
clone_size: -
d_call: -

cdr3_nt: TGTGCCAGCAGTTTATACAGATATAGCAATCAGCCCCAGCATTTT
cdr3_aa: CASSLYRYSNQPQHF
v_call: TRBV28
j_call: TRBJ1-5
clone_size: -
d_call: -

cdr3_nt: TGCGCCAGCAGCCTCGGGACAACGAACACCGGGGAGCTGTTTTTT
cdr3_aa: CASSLGTTNTGELFF
v_call: TRBV10-2
j_call: TRBJ2-2
clone_size: few
d_call: -

cdr3_nt: TGCGCCAGCAGCTCCCCTCTAGCGGTAAAATACAATGAGCAGTTCTTC
cdr3_aa: CASSSPLAVKYNEQFF
v_call: TRBV5-1
j_call: TRBJ2-1
clone_size: -
d_call: TRBD2

cdr3_nt: TGTGCCAGCAGCCCGGACCGGGACATCTATGGCTACACCTTC
cdr3_aa: CASSPDRDIYGYTF
v_call: TRBV5-4
j_call: TRBJ1-2
clone_size: -
d_call: -

cdr3_nt: TGTGCCAGCAGTTTTTGGAGCTCCTACGAGCAGTACTTC
cdr3_aa: CASSFWSSYEQYF
v_call: TRBV6-6
j_call: TRBJ2-7
clone_size: few
d_call: -

cdr3_nt: TGTGCCAGCAGCCCTCGAGGAGTTGCAACTAATGAAAAACTGTTTTTT
cdr3_aa: CASSPRGVATNEKLFF
v_call: TRBV5-6
j_call: TRBJ1-4
clone_size: -
d_call: -

cdr3_nt: TGTGCCAGCAGCGTAGGATCTGTGGGCGTTGAAAAACTGTTTTTT
cdr3_aa: CASSVGSVGVEKLFF
v_call: TRBV9
j_call: TRBJ1-4
clone_size: -
d_call: -

cdr3_nt: TGTGCCAGCAGCGGGATTGGACAGACTTACGAGCAGTACTTC
cdr3_aa: CASSGIGQTYEQYF
v_call: TRBV9
j_call: TRBJ2-7
clone_size: -
d_call: -

cdr3_nt: TGTGCCAGCAGCCAAGCCGGCGGCTATGGCTACACCTTC
cdr3_aa: CASSQAGGYGYTF
v_call: TRBV14
j_call: TRBJ1-2
clone_size: -
d_call: -

cdr3_nt: TGTGCCAGCCGTCGGGGGGGCTCCACCTACGAGCAGTACTTC
cdr3_aa: CASRRGGSTYEQYF
v_call: TRBV11-1
j_call: TRBJ2-7
clone_size: -
d_call: TRBD2

cdr3_nt: TGTGCCAGCAGCTCTAATCAGCCCCAGCATTTT
cdr3_aa: CASSSNQPQHF
v_call: TRBV6-6
j_call: TRBJ1-5
clone_size: once
d_call: -

cdr3_nt: TGCGCCAGCAGCTTGGGGTCGGTAGGGGCCACAGATACGCAGTATTTT
cdr3_aa: CASSLGSVGATDTQYF
v_call: TRBV5-1
j_call: TRBJ2-3
clone_size: few
d_call: -